This T cell receptor (beta chain) was recorded in a study of blood T cell repertoires in COVID-19. The assay was immunoSEQ multiplex PCR, and TCRdb's table has in-frame clones only and misses some. The profile shows some 93,000 clones, about 86% of them singletons. The CDR3 contains 12 residues. The ends were cut back, 4 bases at V and 4 bases at J, with 7 bases in the middle. The germline gives CDR1 SNHLY, CDR2 FYNNEI. The chain joins TRBV2 to TRBJ1-1; maybe TRBD1 (5 bases). This TCR was recovered from an elderly woman with acute or convalescent COVID-19. Source material: peripheral blood. CDR3 coding DNA: TGTGCCAGCAGTGGGGGGGTCACTGAAGCTTTCTTT. This translates into CASSGGVTEAFF. Supplemented by reference TRBV2 and TRBJ1-1, the full variable domain reads EPEVTQTPSHQVTQMGQEVILRCVPISNHLYFYWYRQILGQKVEFLVSFYNNEISEKSEIFDDQFSVERPDGSNFTLKIRSTKLEDSAMYFCASSGGVTEAFFGQGTRLTVV.